The text below deals with one T cell receptor (beta chain). Its target is not known. The data were taken from a study of PD-1 blockade in classical Hodgkin lymphoma. Study context: The nivolumab dose that patients received was 3 mg/kg, given intravenously every 2 weeks. Study-level findings and limits: What caused the repertoire differences, perhaps disease activity or prior therapy, remains undefined.

Each patient experienced a relapse that followed autologous stem cell transplantation, and brentuximab vedotin exposure varied. Isolated CD8+ T cells were derived from thawed PBMCs through magnetic negative selection. The best responses consisted of complete response, partial response or progressive disease. Only in-frame clones appear in the TCRdb table, and some are missing; sequencing was by immunoSEQ multiplex PCR. The top ten hold around 9.6% of the sample, which has about 1,900 clones, approximately 84% seen once. The V segment lost 7 bases and the J segment 7 bases; nucleotides outside the gene matches: 3. CDR3 length: 13 residues. The V gene's germline CDR1 is SGHVS and CDR2 FQNEAQ.

The sample consisted of CD8+ T cells from blood, taken at baseline. The origin of this receptor is a human donor with classical Hodgkin lymphoma. The chain combines TRBV7-8 with TRBJ2-2, with 10 nucleotides matching TRBD2. CDR3 in amino acids: CASTLAGVGELFF. CDR3 coding DNA: TGTGCCAGCACCCTAGCGGGAGTCGGGGAGCTGTTTTTT.